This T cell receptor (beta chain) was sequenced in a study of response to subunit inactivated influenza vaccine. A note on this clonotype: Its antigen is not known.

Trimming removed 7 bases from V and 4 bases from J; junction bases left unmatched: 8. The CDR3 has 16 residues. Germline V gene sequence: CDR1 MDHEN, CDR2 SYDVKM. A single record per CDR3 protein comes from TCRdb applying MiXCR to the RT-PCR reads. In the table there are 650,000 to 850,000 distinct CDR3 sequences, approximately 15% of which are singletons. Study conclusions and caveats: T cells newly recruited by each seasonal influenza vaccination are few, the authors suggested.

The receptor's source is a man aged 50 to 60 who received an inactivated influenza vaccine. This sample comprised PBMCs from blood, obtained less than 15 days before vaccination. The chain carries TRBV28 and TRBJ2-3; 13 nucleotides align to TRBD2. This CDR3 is CASNVPGLAGPDTQYF. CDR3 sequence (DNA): TGTGCCAGCAACGTACCGGGACTAGCGGGACCAGATACGCAGTATTTT.